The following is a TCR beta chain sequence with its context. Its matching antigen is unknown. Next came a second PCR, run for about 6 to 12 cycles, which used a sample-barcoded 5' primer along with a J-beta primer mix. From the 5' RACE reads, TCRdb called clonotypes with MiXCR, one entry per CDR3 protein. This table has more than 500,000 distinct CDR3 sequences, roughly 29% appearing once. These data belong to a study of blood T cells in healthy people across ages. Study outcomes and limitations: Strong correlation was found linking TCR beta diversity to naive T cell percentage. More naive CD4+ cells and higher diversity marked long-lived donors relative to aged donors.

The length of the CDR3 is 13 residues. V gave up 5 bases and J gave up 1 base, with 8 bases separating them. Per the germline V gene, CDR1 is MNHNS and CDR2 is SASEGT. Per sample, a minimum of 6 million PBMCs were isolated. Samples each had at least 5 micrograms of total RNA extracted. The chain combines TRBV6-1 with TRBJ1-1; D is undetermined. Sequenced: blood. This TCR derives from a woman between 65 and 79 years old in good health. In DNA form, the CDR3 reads TGTGCCAGCAGTACACAGTCGAACACTGAAGCTTTCTTT. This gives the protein CASSTQSNTEAFF.